This T cell receptor beta chain derives from a study of T cell repertoires in cytomegalovirus infection. Study-level findings and limits: In two of eight donors, the top clonotype was HLA-C-restricted CMV-specific.

TCRdb re-called the reads through MiXCR, storing one row per CDR3 protein. The data show some 50,000 distinct CDR3 sequences, about a fifth seen once. This clonotype was counted between two and nine times. Its antigen remains unknown. Germline CDR1 is SGHTA and CDR2 is FQGTGA. This CDR3 is built from 16 residues. Losses at the gene ends were 5 bases for V and 11 bases for J; bases not matched to a gene: 19. The chain joins TRBV7-3 to TRBJ1-1; 8 nucleotides match TRBD1. The receptor comes from a human donor in good health (CMV status not recorded). Some clones in this sample may be carry-over from other donors' samples. Material: CD8+ T cells from cultured PBMCs, obtained from culture after CMV antigen stimulation. The CDR3 DNA reads TGTGCCAGCAGCCCAAGGTCCGGGACAGGCTCACAGGGGGCTTTCTTT. As protein: CASSPRSGTGSQGAFF.